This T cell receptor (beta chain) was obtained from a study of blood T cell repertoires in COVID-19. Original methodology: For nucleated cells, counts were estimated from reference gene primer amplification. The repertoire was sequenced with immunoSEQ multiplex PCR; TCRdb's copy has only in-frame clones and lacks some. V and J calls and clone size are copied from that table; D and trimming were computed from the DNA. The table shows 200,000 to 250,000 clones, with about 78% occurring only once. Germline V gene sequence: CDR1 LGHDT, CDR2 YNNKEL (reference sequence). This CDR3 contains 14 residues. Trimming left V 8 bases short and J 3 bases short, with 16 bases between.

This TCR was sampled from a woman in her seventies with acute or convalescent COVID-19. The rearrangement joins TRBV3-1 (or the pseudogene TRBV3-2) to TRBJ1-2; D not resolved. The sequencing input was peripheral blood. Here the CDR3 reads CASLGEGVYYGYTF. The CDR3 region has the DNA TGTGCCAGCCTCGGAGAGGGAGTTTACTATGGCTACACCTTC.